A single sample is the source of the 10 T cell receptor beta chains below, sequenced in a study of cytomegalovirus exposure and HLA in healthy donors. In the PCR, 60 Vbeta and 13 Jbeta primers were used. Sequenced by immunoSEQ multiplex PCR; TCRdb stores in-frame clones only, minus some. The sample has 140,000 to 150,000 clones, around 77% seen once; the top ten hold approximately 6.9%. Input material: PBMCs. The receptors shown here come from a woman aged 40 to 50 in good health and CMV-seropositive.

The chain links TRBV29-1 to TRBJ1-1; TRBD1 agrees at 7 bases. Germline lookup yields CDR1 SQVTM and CDR2 ANQGSEA. The CDR3 is 12 residues long. Trimming removed 6 bases from V and 4 bases from J; junction bases left unmatched: 5. The CDR3 sequence is CSVLQGFTEAFF. In nucleotides, the CDR3 is TGCAGCGTCCTACAGGGGTTCACTGAAGCTTTCTTT.

This clone has a single count. The chain has TRBV2 and TRBJ1-5, with 8 positions matching TRBD1. Germline-derived CDR1 and CDR2 are SNHLY and FYNNEI. This CDR3 is 15 amino acids long. V shed 5 bases, J shed 4 bases, and the junction held 7 bases outside the gene matches. CDR3 coding DNA: TGTGCCAGCAGTACCGACAGGGGAGGTAATCAGCCCCAGCATTTT. This sequence encodes CASSTDRGGNQPQHF.

The chain's CDR3 is CASSPWTSGGSLRIYNEQFF. DNA for the CDR3: TGTGCCAGCAGCCCTTGGACTAGCGGGGGATCCCTAAGGATTTACAATGAGCAGTTCTTC. V and J are TRBV9 and TRBJ2-1; the match to TRBD2 covers 13 bases. There are 20 residues in the CDR3. V lost 4 bases and J lost 4; bases outside the gene matches: 17. The germline CDR1 and CDR2 sequences are SGDLS and YYNGEE.

The V call is TRBV7-9, the J call TRBJ1-2, with a possible D match to TRBD1 (6 bases). Trimming removed 3 bases at V and 1 base at J, with 15 bases between. From germline, CDR1 is SEHNR and CDR2 FQNEAQ (reference sequence). CDR3 length: 16 residues. The CDR3 loop is CASSLDAWTVNYGYTF. In DNA, the CDR3 is TGTGCCAGCAGCTTGGATGCCTGGACAGTTAACTATGGCTACACCTTC.

J is TRBJ2-1 and V is TRBV11-1; D may be TRBD1 (6 bases). Germline lookup yields CDR1 SGHAT and CDR2 FQDESV (reference sequence). Trimming removed 4 bases at V and 8 bases at J, with 15 bases between. The length of the CDR3 is 14 residues. CDR3 residues: CASSSQQGMDEQFF. The CDR3 bases are TGTGCCAGCAGCTCCCAACAGGGAATGGATGAGCAGTTCTTC.

J is TRBJ1-2 and V is TRBV6-5; tentative D call: TRBD1 (6 bases). V lost 2 bases, J lost 2 bases, and 6 bases lay in between. Germline CDR1 is MNHEY and CDR2 is SVGAGI. The CDR3 runs 13 residues. In DNA, the CDR3 is TGTGCCAGCAGTTACACAGGGAACTATGGCTACACCTTC. Translating it yields CASSYTGNYGYTF.

This chain links TRBV5-6 with TRBJ1-2; D remains unclear. The CDR3 consists of 13 residues. From germline, CDR1 is SGHDT and CDR2 YYEEEE. V lost 6 bases and J lost 7, with 16 bases in between. CDR3 residues: CASTREAMSGYTF. In DNA, the CDR3 is TGTGCCAGCACGAGGGAGGCTATGAGTGGCTACACCTTC. Drawing the rest from reference TRBV5-6 and TRBJ1-2, the complete variable domain is DAGVTQSPTHLIKTRGQQVTLRCSPKSGHDTVSWYQQALGQGPQFIFQYYEEEERQRGNFPDRFSGHQFPNYSSELNVNALLLGDSALYLCASTREAMSGYTFGSGTRLTVV.

This clone came up once. DNA of the CDR3: TGTGCCAGTAGTTGGCAAGACATATCTGGAAACACCATATATTTT. Amino acids: CASSWQDISGNTIYF. The gene calls are TRBV19 and TRBJ1-3, with D uncertain. CDR3 size: 15 residues. V lost 5 bases, J lost 1 base, and 12 bases lay in between. Germline V gene data show CDR1 as LNHDA and CDR2 as SQIVND (reference sequence). The full variable domain, with the rest looked up from reference TRBV19 and TRBJ1-3, is DGGITQSPKYLFRKEGQNVTLSCEQNLNHDAMYWYRQDPGQGLRLIYYSQIVNDFQKGDIAEGYSVSREKKESFPLTVTSAQKNPTAFYLCASSWQDISGNTIYFGEGSWLTVV.

The rearrangement joins TRBV6-5 to TRBJ2-7; no definite D call. Germline loops: CDR1 MNHEY, CDR2 SVGAGI. V shed 6 bases and J shed 4 bases, with 16 bases lying between them. The CDR3 is 14 amino acids. CDR3 loop: CASSPAGLWYEQYF. The CDR3, as DNA: TGTGCCAGCAGCCCAGCCGGGTTGTGGTACGAGCAGTACTTC.

This clone showed up just a few times. The chain combines TRBV30 with TRBJ2-7, with 8 bases that match TRBD1. CDR3 length equals 13 residues. V shed 4 bases and J 2 bases; nucleotides not matched to a gene: 4. CDR1 is GTSNPN and CDR2 is SVGIG in the germline V gene (reference sequence). The CDR3 here is CAWTSGGPYEQYF. The CDR3 DNA is TGTGCCTGGACCTCAGGGGGCCCCTACGAGCAGTACTTC.